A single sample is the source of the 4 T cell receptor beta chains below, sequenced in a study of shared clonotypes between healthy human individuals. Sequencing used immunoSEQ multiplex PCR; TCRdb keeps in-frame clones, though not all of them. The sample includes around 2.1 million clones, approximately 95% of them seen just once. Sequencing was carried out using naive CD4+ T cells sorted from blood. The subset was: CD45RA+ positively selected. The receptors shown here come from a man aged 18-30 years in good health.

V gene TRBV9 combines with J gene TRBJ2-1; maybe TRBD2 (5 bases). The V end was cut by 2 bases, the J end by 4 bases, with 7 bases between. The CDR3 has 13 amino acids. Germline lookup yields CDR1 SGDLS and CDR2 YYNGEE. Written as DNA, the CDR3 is TGTGCCAGCAGCGTCGGGATGTACAATGAGCAGTTCTTC. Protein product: CASSVGMYNEQFF.

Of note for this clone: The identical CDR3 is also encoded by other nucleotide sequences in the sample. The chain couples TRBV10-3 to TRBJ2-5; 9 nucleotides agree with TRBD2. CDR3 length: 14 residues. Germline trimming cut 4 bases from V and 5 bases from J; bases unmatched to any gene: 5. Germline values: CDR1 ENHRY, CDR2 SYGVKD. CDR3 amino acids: CAISGSGGRETQYF. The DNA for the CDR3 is TGTGCCATCAGTGGTAGCGGGGGCAGGGAGACCCAGTACTTC.

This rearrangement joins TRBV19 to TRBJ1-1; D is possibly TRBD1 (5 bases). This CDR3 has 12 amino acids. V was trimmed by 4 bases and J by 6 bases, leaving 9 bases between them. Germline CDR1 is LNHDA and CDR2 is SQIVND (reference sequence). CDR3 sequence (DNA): TGTGCCAGTAGTACAGGGTGGTCTGAAGCTTTCTTT. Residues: CASSTGWSEAFF.

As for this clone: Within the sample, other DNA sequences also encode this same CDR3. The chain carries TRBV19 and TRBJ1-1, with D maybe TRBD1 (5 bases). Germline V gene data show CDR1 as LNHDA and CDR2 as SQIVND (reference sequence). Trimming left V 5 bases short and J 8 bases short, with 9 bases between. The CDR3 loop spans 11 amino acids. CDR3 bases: TGTGCCAGTAGTTCACGGACAGAAGCTTTCTTT. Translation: CASSSRTEAFF.